The clone carrying this TCR beta chain was counted between two and nine times. What it recognizes is unknown. Libraries for TCR beta were made by quantitative 5'-RACE with molecular barcodes. TCRdb called the 5' RACE reads again in MiXCR, with one record for every CDR3 protein. This sample has 750,000 to 850,000 distinct CDR3 sequences, with around 11% found just once. These data originate in a study of CD8 T cells in ankylosing spondylitis. V was cut by 0 bases and J by 6 bases, with 17 bases left in between. CDR3 length: 16 amino acids. CDR1 and CDR2 (germline): MNHEY, SVGAGI. Overall study findings and caveats: Earlier studies detected some motif variants in reactive arthritis synovial fluid and blood. About 8 highly homologous variants made up a TCR beta motif, and this motif appeared characteristic of ankylosing spondylitis blood. Disease-associated clonotypes exhibited CD8+ identity and were relatively infrequent in peripheral blood. Reportedly, significant enrichment of disease-linked clones occurred in matched ankylosing spondylitis synovial fluid.

The chain recombines TRBV6-5 with TRBJ1-1; D perhaps matches TRBD1 (6 bases). The sample was blood, either unsorted or a sorted T cell fraction (not recorded which). This receptor was identified in a male donor with ankylosing spondylitis. As DNA, the CDR3 is TGTGCCAGCAGTTACTCCGGAGGGGGAGATAAATCTGAAGCTTTCTTT. It translates to CASSYSGGGDKSEAFF.